Sequencing of this T cell receptor beta chain was carried out in a study of identifying expanded T cells in peripheral blood. During the collection period, no donor immune events like infections were recorded. Clones were read by immunoSEQ multiplex PCR, and TCRdb kept only the in-frame ones, dropping some. The sample lists under 120,000 clones, more than 85% occurring once. CDR1 SEHNR and CDR2 FQNEAQ come from the germline V gene (reference sequence). This CDR3 region has 13 residues. The V gene lost 6 bases and the J gene lost 1 base, with 9 bases spanning the gap. This chain uses TRBV7-9 with TRBJ1-1, with D unclear. The receptor was isolated from a person aged 18 to 69 in good health. The sequencing sample was made of blood. Written as DNA, the CDR3 is TGTGCCAGCAGACTGACCCAGAACACTGAAGCTTTCTTT. It yields the protein CASRLTQNTEAFF.